A selection of T cell receptor beta chains follows, all from one sample in a study of CD8+CD57+ T cells in acquired aplastic anemia. TCRdb reprocessed the reads with MiXCR, giving one entry per CDR3 protein. The top ten clones hold almost 8.5% of a sample with about 140,000 distinct CDR3 sequences, about 40% of them seen once. Sequenced: sorted CD4+, CD8+, or CD8+CD57+ T cells (not recorded which) from PBMCs. Source of these receptors: a human donor in good health, serving as a control. The CDR3 runs from the conserved cysteine through the conserved F or W. Size is omitted from some rows. Given values are once, few, many or a class for expanded clones.

>few|TRBV2
CATRLLVYEQYF
>.|TRBV10-3
CAISESTRGRAEAFF
>.|TRBV5-8
CASSSLGGYREGYTF
>once|TRBV19
CASSKGQAGYGYTF
>.|TRBV15
CATSPRGTYNSPLHF
>.|TRBV4-3
CASSYVQGNTEAFF
>.|TRBV6-6
CASSRGPRGTEAFF
>many|TRBV4-1
CASSHHPGSNTEAFF
>.|TRBV7-2
CASSQGGGLNTEAFF
>.|TRBV19
CASSIDGMYEQYF
>.|TRBV25-1
CASSDTLGRDNGYTF
>.|TRBV24-1
CATSDLTSGRATDTQYF
>many|TRBV25-1
CASSEGRGIAFF
>many|TRBV2
CASKAAGDEQFF
>many|TRBV20-1
CSARSLMNQPQHF